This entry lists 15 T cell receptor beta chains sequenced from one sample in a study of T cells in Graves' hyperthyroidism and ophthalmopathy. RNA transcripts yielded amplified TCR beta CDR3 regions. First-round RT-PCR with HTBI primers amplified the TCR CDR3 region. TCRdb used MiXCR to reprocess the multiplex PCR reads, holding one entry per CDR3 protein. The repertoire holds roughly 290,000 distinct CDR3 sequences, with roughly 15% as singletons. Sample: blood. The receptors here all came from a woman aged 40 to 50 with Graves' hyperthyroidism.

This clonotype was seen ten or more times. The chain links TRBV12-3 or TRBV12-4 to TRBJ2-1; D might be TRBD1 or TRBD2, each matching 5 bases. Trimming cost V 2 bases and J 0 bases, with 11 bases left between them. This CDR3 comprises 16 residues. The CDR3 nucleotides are TGTGCCAGCAGTTTATCCGGGACGGTCTCCTACAATGAGCAGTTCTTC. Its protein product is CASSLSGTVSYNEQFF.

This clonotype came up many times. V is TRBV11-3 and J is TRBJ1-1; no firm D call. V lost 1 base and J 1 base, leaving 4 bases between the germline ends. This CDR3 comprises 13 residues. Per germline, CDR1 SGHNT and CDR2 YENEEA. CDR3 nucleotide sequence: TGTGCCAGCAGCTTAGGAAAGAACACTGAAGCTTTCTTT. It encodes CASSLGKNTEAFF.

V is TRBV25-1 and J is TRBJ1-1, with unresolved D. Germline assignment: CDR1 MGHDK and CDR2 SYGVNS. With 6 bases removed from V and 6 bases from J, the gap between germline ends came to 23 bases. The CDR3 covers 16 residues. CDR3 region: CASSPFTPRGGSEAFF. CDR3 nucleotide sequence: TGTGCCAGCAGCCCTTTTACCCCTCGCGGCGGGTCTGAAGCTTTCTTT.

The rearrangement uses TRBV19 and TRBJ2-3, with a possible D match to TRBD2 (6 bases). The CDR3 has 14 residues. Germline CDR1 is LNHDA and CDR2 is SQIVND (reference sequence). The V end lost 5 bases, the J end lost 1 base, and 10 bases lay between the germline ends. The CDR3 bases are TGTGCCAGTAGTGGAGGAGGGGGCACAGATACGCAGTATTTT. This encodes CASSGGGGTDTQYF. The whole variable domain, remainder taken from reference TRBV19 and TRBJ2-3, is DGGITQSPKYLFRKEGQNVTLSCEQNLNHDAMYWYRQDPGQGLRLIYYSQIVNDFQKGDIAEGYSVSREKKESFPLTVTSAQKNPTAFYLCASSGGGGTDTQYFGPGTRLTVL.

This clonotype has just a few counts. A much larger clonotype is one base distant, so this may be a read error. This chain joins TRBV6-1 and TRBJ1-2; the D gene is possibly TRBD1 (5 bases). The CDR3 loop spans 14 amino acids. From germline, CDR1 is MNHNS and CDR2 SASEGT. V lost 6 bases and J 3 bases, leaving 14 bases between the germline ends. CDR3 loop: CASRTPGSDYGYTF. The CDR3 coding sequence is TGTGCCAGCAGAACCCCAGGGAGTGACTATGGCTACACCTTC.

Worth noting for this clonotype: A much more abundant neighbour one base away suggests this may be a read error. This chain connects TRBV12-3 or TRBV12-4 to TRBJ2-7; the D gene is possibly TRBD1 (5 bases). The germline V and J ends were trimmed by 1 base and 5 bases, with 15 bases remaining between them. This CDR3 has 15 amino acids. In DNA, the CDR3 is TGTGCCAGCAGTTTAGAAGGGGTCCGTCGGAACGAGCAGTACTTC. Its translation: CASSLEGVRRNEQYF.

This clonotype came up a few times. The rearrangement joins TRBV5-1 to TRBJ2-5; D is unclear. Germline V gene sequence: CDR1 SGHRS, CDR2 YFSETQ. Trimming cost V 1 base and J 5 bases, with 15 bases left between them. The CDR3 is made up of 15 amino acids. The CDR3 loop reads CASSLSTVPRETQYF. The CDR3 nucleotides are TGCGCCAGCAGCTTGTCGACGGTCCCCCGGGAGACCCAGTACTTC.

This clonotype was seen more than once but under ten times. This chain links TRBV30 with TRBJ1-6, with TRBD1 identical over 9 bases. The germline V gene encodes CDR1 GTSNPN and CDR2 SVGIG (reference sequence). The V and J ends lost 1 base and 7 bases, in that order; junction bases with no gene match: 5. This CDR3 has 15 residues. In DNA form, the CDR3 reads TGTGCCTGGAGTGGTCGGGGGACAGGGAATTCACCCCTCCACTTT. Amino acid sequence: CAWSGRGTGNSPLHF.

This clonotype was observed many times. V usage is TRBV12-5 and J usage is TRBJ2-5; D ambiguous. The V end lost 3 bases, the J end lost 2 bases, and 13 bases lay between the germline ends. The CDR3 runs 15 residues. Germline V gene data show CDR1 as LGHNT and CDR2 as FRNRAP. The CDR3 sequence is CASGLIRVAQETQYF. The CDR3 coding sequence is TGTGCTAGTGGTTTAATTAGGGTTGCACAAGAGACCCAGTACTTC.

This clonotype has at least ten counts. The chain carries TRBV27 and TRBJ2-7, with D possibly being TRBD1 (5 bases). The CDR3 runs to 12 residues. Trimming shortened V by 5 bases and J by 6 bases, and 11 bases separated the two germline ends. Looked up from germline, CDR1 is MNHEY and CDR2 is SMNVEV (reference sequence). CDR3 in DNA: TGTGCCAGCAGTCCTACAGGAAGCGAGCAGTACTTC. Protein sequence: CASSPTGSEQYF.

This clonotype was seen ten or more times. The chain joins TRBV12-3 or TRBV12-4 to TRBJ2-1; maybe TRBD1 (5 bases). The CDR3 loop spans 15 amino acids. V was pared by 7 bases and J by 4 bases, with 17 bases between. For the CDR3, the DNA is TGTGCCAGCAACCCTGGGGCAGCAGGGTACAATGAGCAGTTCTTC. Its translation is CASNPGAAGYNEQFF.

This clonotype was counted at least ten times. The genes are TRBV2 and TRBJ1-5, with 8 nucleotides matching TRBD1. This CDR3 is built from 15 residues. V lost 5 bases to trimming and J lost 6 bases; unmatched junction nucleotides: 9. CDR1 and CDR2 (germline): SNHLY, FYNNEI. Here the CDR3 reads CASSPHGQGSQPQHF. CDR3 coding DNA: TGTGCCAGCAGTCCTCACGGACAGGGTAGTCAGCCCCAGCATTTT. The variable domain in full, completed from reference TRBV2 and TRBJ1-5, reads EPEVTQTPSHQVTQMGQEVILRCVPISNHLYFYWYRQILGQKVEFLVSFYNNEISEKSEIFDDQFSVERPDGSNFTLKIRSTKLEDSAMYFCASSPHGQGSQPQHFGDGTRLSIL.

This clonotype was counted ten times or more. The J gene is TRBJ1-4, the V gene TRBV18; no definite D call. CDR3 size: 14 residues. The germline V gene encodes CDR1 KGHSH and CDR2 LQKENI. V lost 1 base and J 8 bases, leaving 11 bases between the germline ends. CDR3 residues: CASSPQGEREKLFF. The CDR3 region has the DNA TGTGCCAGCTCACCACAGGGCGAGAGGGAAAAACTGTTTTTT.

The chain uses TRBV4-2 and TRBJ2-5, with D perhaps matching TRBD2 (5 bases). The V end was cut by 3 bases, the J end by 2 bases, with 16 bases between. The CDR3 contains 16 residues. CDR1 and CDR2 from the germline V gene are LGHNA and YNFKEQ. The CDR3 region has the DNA TGTGCCAGCAGCCAGGCCATTAGCGCGGCACAAGAGACCCAGTACTTC. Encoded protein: CASSQAISAAQETQYF.

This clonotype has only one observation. The CDR3 loop reads CASSQEASGKETQYF. CDR3 DNA sequence: TGTGCCAGCAGCCAAGAGGCTAGCGGGAAAGAGACCCAGTACTTC. V and J are TRBV3-1 and TRBJ2-5, with 9 nucleotides matching TRBD2. Germline CDR1 LGHDT, CDR2 YNNKEL (reference sequence). Trimming took 0 bases from V and 3 from J; bases not matched to a gene: 2. The CDR3 sequence is 15 residues long.